This entry describes one TCR beta chain. Its antigen is undetermined. Template for every sorted-subset replicate PCR totaled roughly 210 ng DNA, 25,000 to 35,000 T cell genomes. Using immunoSEQ multiplex PCR, the repertoire was profiled, and TCRdb retains in-frame clones only, with some absent. The repertoire holds about 1.1 million clones, approximately 78% seen once, with around 0.61% in the top ten. This specimen belongs to a study of shared clonotypes between healthy human individuals. Across the whole study: For every donor, three CD4 naive, three CD4 memory, two CD8 naive and one CD8 memory plates were used. Study results and caveats: Apart from blood, nothing was sampled; tissue repertoires likely differ.

Per germline, CDR1 SGHVS and CDR2 FNYEAQ. V lost 0 bases and J lost 13; bases outside the gene matches: 9. The CDR3 is made up of 15 amino acids. This TCR came from a young man in good health. Some clones in this sample may be carry-over from other donors' samples. The sequenced material came from memory CD4+ T cells from PBMCs. Subset meaning: CD45RA-negative fraction. The chain uses TRBV7-6 and TRBJ2-2, with TRBD2 matching over 9 bases. CDR3 coding DNA: TGTGCCAGCAGCTTAGCCGGCCAGCGGGAGGCCAGGCTGTTTTTT. Its translation: CASSLAGQREARLFF.